This T cell receptor (beta chain) is from a study of T cell responses to AZD1222 COVID-19 vaccine. Whole-study results and caveats: Spike-specific TCR breadth and depth went up after people got two AZD1222 doses. Most donors were white British and more were female, and clonal diversity was possibly underestimated. Vaccine-related CD4 TCRs covered spike, predominating at 160-218 and 743-854.

TCRdb's copy holds only in-frame clones and misses some; the assay was immunoSEQ multiplex PCR. The sample consists of about 180,000 clones, roughly 93% of them appearing once. This clone was seen a single time. As yet, its antigen is unknown. This material consisted of peripheral blood, taken 28 days after the second dose of the MenACWY control vaccine. This TCR came from an adult who received the MenACWY meningococcal vaccine as a control.

CDR3 protein: CASSPSYGSQQPQHF. In DNA form, the CDR3 reads TGTGCCAGCAGTCCTTCGTACGGTTCGCAGCAGCCCCAGCATTTT. V gene TRBV7-2 combines with J gene TRBJ1-5; D is ambiguous. The V end was cut by 6 bases, the J end by 7 bases, with 19 bases between. The V gene's germline CDR1 is SGHTA and CDR2 FQGNSA. The CDR3 runs 15 residues.